One sample yielded the 17 T cell receptor beta chains listed below, sequenced in a study of cytomegalovirus exposure and HLA in healthy donors. Vbeta (60) and Jbeta (13) primers were used in the PCR. The assay was immunoSEQ multiplex PCR, and TCRdb's table has in-frame clones only and misses some. This sample has about 160,000 clones, with roughly 78% found just once. The sample was PBMCs. The receptors derive from a man in his forties or fifties in good health and CMV-seronegative.

This chain joins TRBV19 and TRBJ1-2; 8 nucleotides line up with TRBD1. There are 17 residues in the CDR3. The germline V gene has CDR1 LNHDA and CDR2 SQIVND (reference sequence). J was trimmed by 5 bases and V by 3 bases; bases with no gene match: 14. DNA of the CDR3: TGTGCCAGTAGTATTATTGGAGGACAGGGAGGACGGTATGGCTACACCTTC. Protein product: CASSIIGGQGGRYGYTF.

V is TRBV7-9 and J is TRBJ2-2, with D possibly being TRBD2 (6 bases). This CDR3 is 14 amino acids long. Germline CDR1 SEHNR, CDR2 FQNEAQ (reference sequence). Trimming shortened V by 8 bases and J by 6 bases, and 16 bases separated the two germline ends. The CDR3 loop reads CASQYGREAGELFF. The CDR3 DNA is TGTGCCAGCCAGTACGGCAGGGAGGCCGGGGAGCTGTTTTTT.

V and J are TRBV4-1 and TRBJ2-7; 8 bases line up with TRBD1. The J segment lost 2 bases and the V segment lost 1 base, leaving 4 bases of the junction unmatched. CDR1 MGHRA and CDR2 YSYEKL come from the germline V gene. The CDR3 has 15 amino acids. As DNA, the CDR3 is TGCGCCAGCAGCCAAGTTGCAGGGGGCGCCTACGAGCAGTACTTC. This codes for CASSQVAGGAYEQYF.

The genes are TRBV7-2 and TRBJ2-2, with 7 bases fitting TRBD2. The CDR3 length is 16 residues. Trimming took 2 bases from V and 2 from J; bases not matched to a gene: 5. From germline, CDR1 is SGHTA and CDR2 FQGNSA. The CDR3 spells CASSLKAGLNTGELFF. The CDR3 DNA reads as TGTGCCAGCAGCTTAAAAGCGGGACTTAACACCGGGGAGCTGTTTTTT.

The V and J genes are TRBV11-2 and TRBJ1-1; D unclear. The CDR3 covers 16 residues. Trimming removed 1 base at V and 0 bases at J, with 12 bases between. Germline CDR1 SGHAT, CDR2 FQNNGV. CDR3 protein: CASSLVAGLMNTEAFF. The CDR3 DNA sequence: TGTGCCAGCAGCTTAGTCGCGGGCCTCATGAACACTGAAGCTTTCTTT.

The rearrangement uses TRBV6-4 and TRBJ2-1, with 8 bases that match TRBD2. This CDR3 region has 14 residues. From germline, CDR1 is MRHNA and CDR2 SNTAGT. Trimming took 6 bases from V and 9 from J; bases not matched to a gene: 10. CDR3 residues: CASRTSGGYGEQFF. The CDR3 nucleotides are TGTGCCAGCAGAACAAGCGGGGGATACGGTGAGCAGTTCTTC.

The V call is TRBV5-1, the J call TRBJ1-1; TRBD1 matches 8 bases. CDR3 length: 14 residues. Unmatched junction bases numbered 5, after V lost 3 bases and J lost 4 bases. Germline V gene sequence: CDR1 SGHRS, CDR2 YFSETQ. This chain's CDR3 is CASSSGQGGTEAFF. The DNA of the CDR3 is TGCGCCAGCAGCTCCGGACAGGGAGGCACTGAAGCTTTCTTT.

The V gene is TRBV7-8, the J gene TRBJ2-7, with D possibly TRBD2 on 5 matching bases. The V end was cut by 5 bases, the J end by 6 bases, with 20 bases between. The CDR3 spans 15 residues. Per the germline V gene, CDR1 is SGHVS and CDR2 is FQNEAQ. CDR3 bases: TGTGCCAGCAGCCCCCTGACGGGGAGCGAGGGCGAGCAGTACTTC. Translated, it gives CASSPLTGSEGEQYF.

The V gene is TRBV30, the J gene TRBJ2-7, with 11 bases matching TRBD2. Germline trimming cut 1 base from V and 0 bases from J; bases unmatched to any gene: 2. The V gene's germline CDR1 is GTSNPN and CDR2 SVGIG (reference sequence). This CDR3 region has 15 residues. CDR3 in amino acids: CAWSGLAGSSYEQYF. The DNA for the CDR3 is TGTGCCTGGAGTGGACTAGCGGGGAGCTCCTACGAGCAGTACTTC.

The chain carries TRBV6-1 and TRBJ2-7; D is perhaps TRBD1 (6 bases). From germline, CDR1 is MNHNS and CDR2 SASEGT. Trimming took 8 bases from V and 5 from J, leaving 19 bases between them. The CDR3 extends over 14 amino acids. The CDR3 loop reads CASRITGLSHEQYF. The DNA of the CDR3 is TGTGCCAGCCGGATAACAGGGCTTTCCCACGAGCAGTACTTC.

The chain combines TRBV7-8 with TRBJ2-1, with D maybe TRBD2 (6 bases). The V gene lost 7 bases and the J gene lost 9 bases, with 22 bases spanning the gap. This CDR3 has 15 residues. The germline V gene has CDR1 SGHVS and CDR2 FQNEAQ. CDR3 nucleotides: TGTGCCAGCACCCATGGGGAGACTAGATTAAGTGAGCAGTTCTTC. It codes for CASTHGETRLSEQFF. The full variable domain, in which reference TRBV7-8 and TRBJ2-1 provide the parts outside the CDR3, is GAGVSQSPRYKVAKRGQDVALRCDPISGHVSLFWYQQALGQGPEFLTYFQNEAQLDKSGLPSDRFFAERPEGSVSTLKIQRTQQEDSAVYLCASTHGETRLSEQFFGPGTRLTVL.

The table lists this clone with a count of one. The V call is TRBV9, the J call TRBJ2-3; 8 bases agree with TRBD2. V was clipped by 3 bases and J by 1 base; unmatched bases: 4. The V gene's germline CDR1 is SGDLS and CDR2 YYNGEE. CDR3 length equals 15 residues. CDR3 coding DNA: TGTGCCAGCAGCGCCGTAGCGGGGCGCACAGATACGCAGTATTTT. As protein: CASSAVAGRTDTQYF.

This chain joins TRBV5-4 and TRBJ2-7; 11 bases are a match to TRBD2. The CDR3 is 16 residues long. The germline gives CDR1 SGHNT, CDR2 YYREEE (reference sequence). V shed 4 bases, J shed 0 bases, and the junction held 6 bases outside the gene matches. CDR3 sequence (DNA): TGTGCCAGCAGCCCACCCGGACTAGCGGGCTCCTACGAGCAGTACTTC. It encodes CASSPPGLAGSYEQYF.

The chain uses TRBV2 and TRBJ1-5; D not resolved. Trimming shortened V by 1 base and J by 3 bases, and 7 bases separated the two germline ends. The CDR3 is made up of 14 amino acids. Per germline, CDR1 SNHLY and CDR2 FYNNEI. The CDR3 region is CASSEGGYNQPQHF. In nucleotides, the CDR3 is TGTGCCAGCAGTGAAGGAGGGTACAATCAGCCCCAGCATTTT.

The V and J genes are TRBV7-9 and TRBJ2-2, with TRBD2 identical over 13 bases. CDR1 SEHNR and CDR2 FQNEAQ come from the germline V gene (reference sequence). V gave up 7 bases and J gave up 4 bases; unmatched junction bases: 6. The CDR3 spans 16 residues. As DNA, the CDR3 is TGTGCCAGCAACAAACTAGCGGGAGGGTTCACCGGGGAGCTGTTTTTT. Its translation: CASNKLAGGFTGELFF.

This chain connects TRBV5-1 to TRBJ2-7; 9 positions agree with TRBD1. The V gene end was trimmed by 4 bases and the J gene end by 5 bases; junction bases not matched to a gene: 10. This CDR3 region has 15 residues. CDR1 is SGHRS and CDR2 is YFSETQ in the germline V gene. The CDR3 DNA sequence: TGCGCCAGCAGCCGCTCCGGGACAGGGCCCCACGAGCAGTACTTC. Protein sequence: CASSRSGTGPHEQYF.

The chain couples TRBV19 to TRBJ1-5, with 9 positions matching TRBD1. CDR3 length equals 18 residues. Trimming at V came to 7 bases and at J to 5 bases, leaving 18 bases not matched to a gene. Germline CDR1 and CDR2: LNHDA and SQIVND (reference sequence). The CDR3 protein is CASTPRDRGTVRDQPQHF. CDR3 nucleotides: TGTGCCAGTACCCCTCGAGACAGGGGGACCGTCCGGGATCAGCCCCAGCATTTT.